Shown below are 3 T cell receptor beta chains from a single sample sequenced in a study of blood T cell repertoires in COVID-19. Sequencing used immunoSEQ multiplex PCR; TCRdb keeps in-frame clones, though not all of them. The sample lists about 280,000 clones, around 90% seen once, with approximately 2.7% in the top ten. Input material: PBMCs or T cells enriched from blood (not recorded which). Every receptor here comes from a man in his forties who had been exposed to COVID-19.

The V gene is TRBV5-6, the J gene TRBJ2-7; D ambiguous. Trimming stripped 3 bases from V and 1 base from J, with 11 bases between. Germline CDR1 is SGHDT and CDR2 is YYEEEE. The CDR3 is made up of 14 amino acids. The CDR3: CASSSRGVSYEQYF. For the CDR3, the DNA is TGTGCCAGCAGCTCGCGCGGTGTATCCTACGAGCAGTACTTC.

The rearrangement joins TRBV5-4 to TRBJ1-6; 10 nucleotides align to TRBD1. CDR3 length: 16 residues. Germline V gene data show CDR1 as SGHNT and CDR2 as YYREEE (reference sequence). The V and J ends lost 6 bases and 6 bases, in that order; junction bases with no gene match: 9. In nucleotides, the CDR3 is TGTGCCAGCAACAAGGAGGGGACAGGGGTTAATTCACCCCTCCACTTT. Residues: CASNKEGTGVNSPLHF.

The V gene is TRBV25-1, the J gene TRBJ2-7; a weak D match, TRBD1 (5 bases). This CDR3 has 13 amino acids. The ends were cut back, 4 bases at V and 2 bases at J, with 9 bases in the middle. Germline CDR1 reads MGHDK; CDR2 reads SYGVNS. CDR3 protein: CASSGGSPYEQYF. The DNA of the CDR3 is TGTGCCAGCAGTGGGGGCAGTCCCTACGAGCAGTACTTC.